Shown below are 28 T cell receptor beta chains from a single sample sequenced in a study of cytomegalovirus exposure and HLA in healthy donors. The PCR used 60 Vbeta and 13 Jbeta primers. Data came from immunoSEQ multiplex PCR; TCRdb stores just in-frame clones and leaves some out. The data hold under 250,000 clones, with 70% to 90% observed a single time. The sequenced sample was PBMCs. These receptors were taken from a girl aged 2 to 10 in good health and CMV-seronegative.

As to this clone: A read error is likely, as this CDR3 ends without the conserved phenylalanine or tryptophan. This CDR3 reads CASSLGSGGYNSPLHS. The CDR3 DNA reads as TGTGCCAGCAGCTTGGGATCAGGGGGTTATAATTCACCCCTCCACTCT. The chain is built from TRBV5-6 and TRBJ1-6; 7 bases line up with TRBD1. Germline-derived CDR1 and CDR2 are SGHDT and YYEEEE. V lost 0 bases to trimming and J lost 4 bases; unmatched junction nucleotides: 4. The CDR3 is 16 amino acids.

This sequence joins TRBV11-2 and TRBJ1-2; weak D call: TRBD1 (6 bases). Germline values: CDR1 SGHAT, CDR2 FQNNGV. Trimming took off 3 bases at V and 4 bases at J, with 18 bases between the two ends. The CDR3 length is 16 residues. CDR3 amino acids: CASSFGSGGQGYGYTF. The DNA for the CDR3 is TGTGCCAGCAGCTTTGGGTCCGGGGGGCAGGGCTATGGCTACACCTTC.

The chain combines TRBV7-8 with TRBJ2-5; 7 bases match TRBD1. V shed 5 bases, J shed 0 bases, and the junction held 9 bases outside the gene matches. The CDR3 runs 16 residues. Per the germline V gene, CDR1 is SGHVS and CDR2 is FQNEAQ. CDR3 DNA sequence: TGTGCCAGCAGCCATTGGGACAGTGGGGACCAAGAGACCCAGTACTTC. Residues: CASSHWDSGDQETQYF.

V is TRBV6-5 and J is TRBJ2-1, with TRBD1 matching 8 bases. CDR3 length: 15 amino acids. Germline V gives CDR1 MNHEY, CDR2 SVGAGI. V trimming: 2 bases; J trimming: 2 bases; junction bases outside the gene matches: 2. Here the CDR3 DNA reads TGTGCCAGCAGTTACGCAGGGGGCCCCTACAATGAGCAGTTCTTC. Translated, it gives CASSYAGGPYNEQFF.

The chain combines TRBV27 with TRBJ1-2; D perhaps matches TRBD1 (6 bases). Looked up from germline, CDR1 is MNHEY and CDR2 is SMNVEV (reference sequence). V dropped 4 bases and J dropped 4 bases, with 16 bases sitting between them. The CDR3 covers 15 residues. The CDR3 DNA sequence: TGTGCCAGCAGTTCCAGACAGGCCGGCGGCTATGGCTACACCTTC. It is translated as CASSSRQAGGYGYTF.

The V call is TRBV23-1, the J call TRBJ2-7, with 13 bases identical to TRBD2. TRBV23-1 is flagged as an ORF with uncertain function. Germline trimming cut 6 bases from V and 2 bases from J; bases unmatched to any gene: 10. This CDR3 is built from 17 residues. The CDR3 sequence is CASRAGTSGMFTYEQYF. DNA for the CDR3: TGCGCCAGCAGGGCCGGGACTAGCGGGATGTTTACCTACGAGCAGTACTTC.

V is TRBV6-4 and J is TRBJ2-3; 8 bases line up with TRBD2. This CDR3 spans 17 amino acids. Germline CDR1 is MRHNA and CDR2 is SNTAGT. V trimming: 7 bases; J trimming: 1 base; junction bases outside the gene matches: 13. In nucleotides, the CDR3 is TGTGCCAGCACCTCACACCTCCTGACTAGCGGCACAGATACGCAGTATTTT. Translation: CASTSHLLTSGTDTQYF.

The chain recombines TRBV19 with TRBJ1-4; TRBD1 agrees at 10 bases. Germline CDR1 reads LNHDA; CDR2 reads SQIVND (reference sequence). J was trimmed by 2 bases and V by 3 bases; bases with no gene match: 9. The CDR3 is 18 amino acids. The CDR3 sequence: CASSISTGGFGTNEKLFF. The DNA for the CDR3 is TGTGCCAGTAGTATTTCGACAGGGGGCTTTGGGACTAATGAAAAACTGTTTTTT.

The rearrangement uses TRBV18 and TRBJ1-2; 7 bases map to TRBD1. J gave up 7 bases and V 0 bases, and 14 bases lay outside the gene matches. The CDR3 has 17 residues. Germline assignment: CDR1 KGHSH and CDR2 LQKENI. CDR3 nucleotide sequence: TGTGCCAGCTCACCACCGGACTGGGACAGAGAACGGGGTGGCTACACCTTC. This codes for CASSPPDWDRERGGYTF.

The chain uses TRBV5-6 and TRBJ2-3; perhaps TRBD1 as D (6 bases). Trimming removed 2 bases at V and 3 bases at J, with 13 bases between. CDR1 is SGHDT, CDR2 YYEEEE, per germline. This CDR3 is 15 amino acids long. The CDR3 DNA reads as TGTGCCAGCAGCTTTGCATTCAGGGGTACAGATACGCAGTATTTT. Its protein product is CASSFAFRGTDTQYF.

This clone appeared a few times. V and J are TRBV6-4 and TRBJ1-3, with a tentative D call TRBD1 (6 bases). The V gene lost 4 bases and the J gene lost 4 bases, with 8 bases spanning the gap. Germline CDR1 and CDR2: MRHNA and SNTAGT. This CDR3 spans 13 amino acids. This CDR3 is CASSGGRGNTIYF. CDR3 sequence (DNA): TGTGCCAGCAGTGGGGGGCGCGGAAACACCATATATTTT.

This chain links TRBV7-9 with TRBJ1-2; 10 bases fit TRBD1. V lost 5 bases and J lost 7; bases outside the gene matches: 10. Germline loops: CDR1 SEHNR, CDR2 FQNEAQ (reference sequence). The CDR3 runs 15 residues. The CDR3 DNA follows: TGTGCCAGCAGCCCAGCCGGGACAGGGGAAAGTGGCTACACCTTC. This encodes CASSPAGTGESGYTF.

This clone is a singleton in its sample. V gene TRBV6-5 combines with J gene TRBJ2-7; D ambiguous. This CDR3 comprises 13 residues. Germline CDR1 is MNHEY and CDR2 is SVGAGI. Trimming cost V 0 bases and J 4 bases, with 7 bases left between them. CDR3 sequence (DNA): TGTGCCAGCAGTTACTCGGGCCGGTACGAGCAGTACTTC. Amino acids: CASSYSGRYEQYF.

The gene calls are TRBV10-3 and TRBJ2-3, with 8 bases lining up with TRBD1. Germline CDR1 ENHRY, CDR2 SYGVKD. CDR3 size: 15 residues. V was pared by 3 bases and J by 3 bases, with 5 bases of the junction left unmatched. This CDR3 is CAISDRGQATDTQYF. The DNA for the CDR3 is TGTGCCATCAGTGATCGGGGACAGGCAACAGATACGCAGTATTTT.

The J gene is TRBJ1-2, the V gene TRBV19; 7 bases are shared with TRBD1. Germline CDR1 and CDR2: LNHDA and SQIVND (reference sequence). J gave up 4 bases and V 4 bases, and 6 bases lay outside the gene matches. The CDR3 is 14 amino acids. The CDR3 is CASSNRGKVYGYTF. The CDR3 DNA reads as TGTGCCAGTAGTAACAGGGGAAAAGTCTATGGCTACACCTTC. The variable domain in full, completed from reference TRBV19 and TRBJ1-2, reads DGGITQSPKYLFRKEGQNVTLSCEQNLNHDAMYWYRQDPGQGLRLIYYSQIVNDFQKGDIAEGYSVSREKKESFPLTVTSAQKNPTAFYLCASSNRGKVYGYTFGSGTRLTVV.

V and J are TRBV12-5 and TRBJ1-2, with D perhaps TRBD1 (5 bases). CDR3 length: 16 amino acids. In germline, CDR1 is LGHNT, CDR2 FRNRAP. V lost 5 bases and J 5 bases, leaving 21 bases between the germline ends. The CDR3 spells CASGPPAQQTAYGYTF. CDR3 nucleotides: TGTGCTAGTGGTCCCCCCGCACAACAGACAGCGTATGGCTACACCTTC.

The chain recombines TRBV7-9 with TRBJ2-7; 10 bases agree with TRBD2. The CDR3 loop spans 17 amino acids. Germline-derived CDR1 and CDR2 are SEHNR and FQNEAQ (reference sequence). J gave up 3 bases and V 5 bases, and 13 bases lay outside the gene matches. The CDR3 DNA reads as TGTGCCAGCAGCCCGAAAAGGTGGCTAGCGGGAGTCTACGAGCAGTACTTC. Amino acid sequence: CASSPKRWLAGVYEQYF.

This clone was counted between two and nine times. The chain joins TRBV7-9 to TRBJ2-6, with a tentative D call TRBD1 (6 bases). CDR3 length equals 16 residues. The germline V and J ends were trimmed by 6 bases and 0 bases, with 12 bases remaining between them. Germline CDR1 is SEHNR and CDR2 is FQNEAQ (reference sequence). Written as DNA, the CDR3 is TGTGCCAGCAGGGATGACAGGTTCTCTGGGGCCAACGTCCTGACTTTC. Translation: CASRDDRFSGANVLTF.

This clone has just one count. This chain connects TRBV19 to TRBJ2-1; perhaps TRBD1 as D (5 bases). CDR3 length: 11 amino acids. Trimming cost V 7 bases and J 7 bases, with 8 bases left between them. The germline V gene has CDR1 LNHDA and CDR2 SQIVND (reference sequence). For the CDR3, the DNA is TGTGCCAGTAAAAAGGGGAATGAGCAGTTCTTC. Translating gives CASKKGNEQFF.

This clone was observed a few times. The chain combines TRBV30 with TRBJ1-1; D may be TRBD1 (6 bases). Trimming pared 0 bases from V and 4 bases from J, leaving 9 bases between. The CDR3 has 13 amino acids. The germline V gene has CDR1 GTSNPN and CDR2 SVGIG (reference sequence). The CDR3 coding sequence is TGTGCCTGGAGTGTACAGGGACCCACTGAAGCTTTCTTT. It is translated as CAWSVQGPTEAFF.

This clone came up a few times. CDR3 sequence: CASSYGSGGGYTF. The CDR3 region has the DNA TGTGCCAGCAGTTACGGGTCAGGGGGGGGCTACACCTTC. This chain connects TRBV6-5 to TRBJ1-2, with 7 bases matching TRBD1. Germline V gene lookup returns CDR1 MNHEY and CDR2 SVGAGI. V shed 2 bases and J 8 bases; nucleotides not matched to a gene: 5. This CDR3 is built from 13 residues.

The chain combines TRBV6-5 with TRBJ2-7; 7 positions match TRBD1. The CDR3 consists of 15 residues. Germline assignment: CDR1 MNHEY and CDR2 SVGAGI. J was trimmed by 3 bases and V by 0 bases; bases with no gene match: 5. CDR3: CASSYSPGGVYEQYF. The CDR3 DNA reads TGTGCCAGCAGTTACTCGCCAGGGGGTGTCTACGAGCAGTACTTC.

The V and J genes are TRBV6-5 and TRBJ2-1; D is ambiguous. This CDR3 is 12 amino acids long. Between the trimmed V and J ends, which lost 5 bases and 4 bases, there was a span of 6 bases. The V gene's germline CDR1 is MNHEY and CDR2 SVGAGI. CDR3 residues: CASSAGYNEQFF. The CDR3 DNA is TGTGCCAGCAGTGCAGGTTACAATGAGCAGTTCTTC.

CDR3: CASSLAGGAYEQYF. DNA of the CDR3: TGCGCCAGCAGCTTGGCAGGGGGCGCGTACGAGCAGTACTTC. The chain has TRBV5-1 and TRBJ2-7; 8 bases align to TRBD1. CDR1 SGHRS and CDR2 YFSETQ come from the germline V gene. V gave up 0 bases and J gave up 4 bases; unmatched junction bases: 3. The CDR3 runs to 14 residues.

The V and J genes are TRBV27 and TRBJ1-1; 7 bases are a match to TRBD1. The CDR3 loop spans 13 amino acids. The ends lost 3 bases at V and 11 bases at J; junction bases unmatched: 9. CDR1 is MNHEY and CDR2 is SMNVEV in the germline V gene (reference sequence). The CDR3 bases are TGTGCCAGCAGTTTGACAGGGCATGGGCGGGCTTTCTTT. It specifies CASSLTGHGRAFF.

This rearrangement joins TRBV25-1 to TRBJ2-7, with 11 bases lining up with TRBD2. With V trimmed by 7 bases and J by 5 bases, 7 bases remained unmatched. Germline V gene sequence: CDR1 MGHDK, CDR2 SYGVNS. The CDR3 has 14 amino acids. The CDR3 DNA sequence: TGTGCCAGCACCCCTAGCGGGGGGATCCACGAGCAGTACTTC. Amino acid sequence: CASTPSGGIHEQYF.

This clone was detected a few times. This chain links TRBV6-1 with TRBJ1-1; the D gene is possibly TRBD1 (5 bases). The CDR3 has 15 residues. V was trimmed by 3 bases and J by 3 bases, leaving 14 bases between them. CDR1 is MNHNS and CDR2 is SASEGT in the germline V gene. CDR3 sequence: CASSDRVIGDTEAFF. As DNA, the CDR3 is TGTGCCAGCAGTGACAGGGTTATCGGTGACACTGAAGCTTTCTTT.

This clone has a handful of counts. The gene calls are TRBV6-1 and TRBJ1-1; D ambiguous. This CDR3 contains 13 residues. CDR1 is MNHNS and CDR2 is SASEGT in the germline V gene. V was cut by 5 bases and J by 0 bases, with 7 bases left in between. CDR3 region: CASSLSMNTEAFF. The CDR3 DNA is TGTGCCAGCAGTTTGAGCATGAACACTGAAGCTTTCTTT.